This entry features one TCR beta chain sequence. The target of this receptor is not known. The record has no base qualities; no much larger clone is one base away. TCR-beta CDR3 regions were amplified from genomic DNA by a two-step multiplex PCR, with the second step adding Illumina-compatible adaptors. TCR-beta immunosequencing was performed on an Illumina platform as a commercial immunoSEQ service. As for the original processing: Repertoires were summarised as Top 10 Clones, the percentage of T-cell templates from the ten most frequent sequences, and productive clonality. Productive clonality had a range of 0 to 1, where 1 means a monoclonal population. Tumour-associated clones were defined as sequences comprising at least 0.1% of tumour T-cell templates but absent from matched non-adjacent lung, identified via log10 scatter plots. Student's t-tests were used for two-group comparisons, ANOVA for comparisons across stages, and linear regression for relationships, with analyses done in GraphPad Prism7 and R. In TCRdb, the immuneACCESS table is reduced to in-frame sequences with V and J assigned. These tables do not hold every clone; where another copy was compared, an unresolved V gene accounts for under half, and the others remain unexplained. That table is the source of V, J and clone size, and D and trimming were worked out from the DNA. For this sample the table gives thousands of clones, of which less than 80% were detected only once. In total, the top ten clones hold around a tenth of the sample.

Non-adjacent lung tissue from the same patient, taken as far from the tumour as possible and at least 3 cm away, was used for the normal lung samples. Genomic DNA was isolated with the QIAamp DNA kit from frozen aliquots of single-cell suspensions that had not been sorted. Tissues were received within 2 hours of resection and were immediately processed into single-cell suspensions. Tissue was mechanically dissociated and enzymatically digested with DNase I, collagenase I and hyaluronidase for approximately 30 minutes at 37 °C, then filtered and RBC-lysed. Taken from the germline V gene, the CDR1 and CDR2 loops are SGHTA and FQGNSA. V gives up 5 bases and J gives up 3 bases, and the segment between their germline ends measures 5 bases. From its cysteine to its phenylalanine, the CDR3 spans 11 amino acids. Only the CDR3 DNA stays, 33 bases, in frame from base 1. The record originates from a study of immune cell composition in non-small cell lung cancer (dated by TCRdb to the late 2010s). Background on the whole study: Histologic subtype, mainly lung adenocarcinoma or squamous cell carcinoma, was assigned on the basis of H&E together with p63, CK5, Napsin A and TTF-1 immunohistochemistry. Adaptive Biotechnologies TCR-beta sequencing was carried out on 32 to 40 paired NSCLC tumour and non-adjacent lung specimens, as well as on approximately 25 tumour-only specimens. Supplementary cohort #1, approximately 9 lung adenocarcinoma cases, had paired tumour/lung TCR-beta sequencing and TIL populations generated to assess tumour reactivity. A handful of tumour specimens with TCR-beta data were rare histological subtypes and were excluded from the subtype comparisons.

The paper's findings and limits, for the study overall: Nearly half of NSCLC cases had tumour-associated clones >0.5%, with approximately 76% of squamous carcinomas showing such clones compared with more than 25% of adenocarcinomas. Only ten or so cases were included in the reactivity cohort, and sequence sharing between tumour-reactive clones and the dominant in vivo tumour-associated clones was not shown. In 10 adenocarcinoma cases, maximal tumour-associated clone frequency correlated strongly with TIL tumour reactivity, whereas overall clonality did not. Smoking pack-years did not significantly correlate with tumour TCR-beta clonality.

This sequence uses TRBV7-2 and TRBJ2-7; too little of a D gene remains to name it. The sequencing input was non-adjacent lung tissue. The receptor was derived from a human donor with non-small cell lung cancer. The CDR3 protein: CASSQLYEQYF. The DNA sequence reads TGTGCCAGCAGCCAACTCTACGAGCAGTACTTC.